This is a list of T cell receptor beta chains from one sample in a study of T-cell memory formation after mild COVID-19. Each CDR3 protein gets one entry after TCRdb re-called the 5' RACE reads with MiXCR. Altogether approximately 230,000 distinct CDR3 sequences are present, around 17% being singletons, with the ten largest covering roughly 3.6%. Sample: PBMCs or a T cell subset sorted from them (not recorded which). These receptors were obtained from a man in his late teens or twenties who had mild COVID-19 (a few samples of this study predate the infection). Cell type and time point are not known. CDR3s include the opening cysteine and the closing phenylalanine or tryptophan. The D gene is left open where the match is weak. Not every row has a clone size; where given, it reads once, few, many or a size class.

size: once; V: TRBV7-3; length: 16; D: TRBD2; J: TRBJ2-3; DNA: TGTGCCAGCAGCTTAAATAGCGGGGGGGTACCAGATACGCAGTATTTT; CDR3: CASSLNSGGVPDTQYF
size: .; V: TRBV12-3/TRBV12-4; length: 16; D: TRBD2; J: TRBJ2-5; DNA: TGTGCCAGCAGCAGAAACACGGGAGGGGCTCGGGAGACCCAGTACTTC; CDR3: CASSRNTGGARETQYF
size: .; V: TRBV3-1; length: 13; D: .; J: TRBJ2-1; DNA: TGTGCCAGCAGCTCCGTGGGGGGCTATGAGCAGTTCTTC; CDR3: CASSSVGGYEQFF
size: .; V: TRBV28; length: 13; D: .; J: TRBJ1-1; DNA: TGTGCCAGCAGACAAGGGGGTCAGACTGAAGCTTTCTTT; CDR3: CASRQGGQTEAFF
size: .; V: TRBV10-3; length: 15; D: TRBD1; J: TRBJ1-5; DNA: TGTGCCATCAGTGAGCCAGGACAGGATGATCAGCCCCAGCATTTT; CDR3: CAISEPGQDDQPQHF
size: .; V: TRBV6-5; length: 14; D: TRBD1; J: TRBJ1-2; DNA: TGTGCCAGCACCCCGGGGACAGGGACCTATGGCTACACCTTC; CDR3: CASTPGTGTYGYTF
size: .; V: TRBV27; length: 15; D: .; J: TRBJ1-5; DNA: TGTGCGTCCCGTAGACAGCCGTATAGCAATCAGCCCCAGCATTTT; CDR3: CASRRQPYSNQPQHF
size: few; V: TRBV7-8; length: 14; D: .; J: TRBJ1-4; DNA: TGTGCCAGCAGTACAGGGATCGCTAATGAAAAACTGTTTTTT; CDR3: CASSTGIANEKLFF
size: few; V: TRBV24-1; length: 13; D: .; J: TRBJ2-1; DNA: TGTGCCACCAGTGTAGGATCGTACAATGAGCAGTTCTTC; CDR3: CATSVGSYNEQFF
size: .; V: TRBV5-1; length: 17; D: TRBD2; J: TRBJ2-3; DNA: TGCGCCAGCAGCTTCGTGGTCCTAGCGGGGGAGACAGATACGCAGTATTTT; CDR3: CASSFVVLAGETDTQYF
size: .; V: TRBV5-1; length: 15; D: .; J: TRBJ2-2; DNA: TGCGCCAGCAGGCTCGGGGGGCAGAACACCGGGGAGCTGTTTTTT; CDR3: CASRLGGQNTGELFF
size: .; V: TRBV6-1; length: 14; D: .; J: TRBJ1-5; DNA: TGTGCCAGCACCCTTTTGGGGCGCAATCAGCCCCAGCATTTT; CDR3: CASTLLGRNQPQHF
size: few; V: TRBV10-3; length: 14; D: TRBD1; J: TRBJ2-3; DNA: TGTGCCATCAGAACCGACAGGGACACAGATACGCAGTATTTT; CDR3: CAIRTDRDTDTQYF
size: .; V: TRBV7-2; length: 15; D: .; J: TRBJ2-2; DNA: TGTGCCAGCAGCTTACCACTCGCGAACACCGGGGAGCTGTTTTTT; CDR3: CASSLPLANTGELFF
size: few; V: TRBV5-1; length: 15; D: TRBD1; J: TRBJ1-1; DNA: TGCGCCAGCAGCTCAGGTAGACAGGGGAACACTGAAGCTTTCTTT; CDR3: CASSSGRQGNTEAFF
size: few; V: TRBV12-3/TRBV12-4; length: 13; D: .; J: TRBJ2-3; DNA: TGTGCCAGCAGTCCCCAGGGGATAGGGACGCAGTATTTT; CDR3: CASSPQGIGTQYF
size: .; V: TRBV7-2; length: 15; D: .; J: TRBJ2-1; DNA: TGTGCCAGCAGCTTAGTAGTGGCAAGGAACAATGAGCAGTTCTTC; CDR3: CASSLVVARNNEQFF